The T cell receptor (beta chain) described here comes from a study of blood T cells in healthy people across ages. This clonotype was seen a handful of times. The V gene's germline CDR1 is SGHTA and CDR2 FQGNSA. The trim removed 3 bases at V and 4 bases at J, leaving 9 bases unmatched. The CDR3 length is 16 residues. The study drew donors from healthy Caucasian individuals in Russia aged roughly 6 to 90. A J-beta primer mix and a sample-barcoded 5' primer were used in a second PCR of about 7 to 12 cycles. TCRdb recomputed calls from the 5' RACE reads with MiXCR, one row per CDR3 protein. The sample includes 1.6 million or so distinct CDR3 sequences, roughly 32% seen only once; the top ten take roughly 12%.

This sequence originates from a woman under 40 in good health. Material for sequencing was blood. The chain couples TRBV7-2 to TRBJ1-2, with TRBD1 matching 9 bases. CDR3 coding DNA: TGTGCCAGCAGCTTCGCAGGGACAGGGAGCCTCTATGGCTACACCTTC. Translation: CASSFAGTGSLYGYTF.